Below, 22 T cell receptor beta chains from the same sample are listed, as sequenced in a study of blood T cell repertoires in COVID-19. The data were produced by immunoSEQ multiplex PCR, yet TCRdb's version contains in-frame clones alone and is incomplete. The sample carries some 230,000 clones, about 80% recorded once. Sequenced input: peripheral blood. The receptors shown here come from a woman aged 60-75 years with acute or convalescent COVID-19.

This sequence joins TRBV6-5 and TRBJ1-2, with D unresolved. CDR1 is MNHEY and CDR2 is SVGAGI in the germline V gene. The CDR3 covers 14 residues. The V end lost 6 bases, the J end lost 9 bases, and 20 bases lay between the germline ends. This chain's CDR3 is CASRPLLEGASYTF. CDR3 DNA: TGTGCCAGCAGGCCCCTATTAGAGGGAGCGAGCTACACCTTC.

This clone has a single count. The V call is TRBV7-2, the J call TRBJ1-6; weak D call: TRBD1 (5 bases). This CDR3 spans 16 amino acids. CDR1 is SGHTA and CDR2 is FQGNSA in the germline V gene. The V end was cut by 5 bases, the J end by 7 bases, with 18 bases between. As DNA, the CDR3 is TGTGCCAGCAGCCCCTCAGTTGGGGCGTTGAATTCACCCCTCCACTTT. Translation: CASSPSVGALNSPLHF.

On this clone: The sample holds other DNA sequences that translate to the same CDR3. The chain is built from TRBV28 and TRBJ2-5, with a tentative D call TRBD2 (5 bases). CDR3 length: 13 amino acids. The V end was cut by 3 bases, the J end by 1 base, with 6 bases between. Germline V gene sequence: CDR1 MDHEN, CDR2 SYDVKM. CDR3 protein: CASSFGLQETQYF. CDR3 nucleotides: TGTGCCAGCAGTTTCGGACTCCAAGAGACCCAGTACTTC.

The V and J genes are TRBV4-1 and TRBJ1-6, with unresolved D. V was cut by 1 base and J by 5 bases, with 9 bases left in between. Germline CDR1 MGHRA, CDR2 YSYEKL. This CDR3 comprises 15 residues. CDR3: CASSQVETNNSPLHF. CDR3 in DNA: TGCGCCAGCAGCCAAGTTGAGACTAATAATTCACCCCTCCACTTT.

This clone occurred a few times. The rearrangement links TRBV5-1 to TRBJ1-1; 9 bases align to TRBD1. There are 12 residues in the CDR3. Per germline, CDR1 SGHRS and CDR2 YFSETQ. Trimming removed 8 bases from V and 4 bases from J; junction bases left unmatched: 3. This CDR3 is CASATGGTEAFF. CDR3 sequence (DNA): TGCGCCAGTGCGACAGGGGGCACTGAAGCTTTCTTT.

The chain has TRBV6-2 or TRBV6-3 and TRBJ1-2; D not certain. The CDR3 extends over 13 amino acids. Germline values: CDR1 MNHEY, CDR2 SVGEGT. V gave up 5 bases and J gave up 4 bases, with 11 bases separating them. The CDR3 DNA reads as TGTGCCAGCAGTCCCGGGTCCATCTATGGCTACACCTTC. Amino acid sequence: CASSPGSIYGYTF.

The J gene is TRBJ2-1, the V gene TRBV3-1 (or the pseudogene TRBV3-2); 8 bases align to TRBD2. The trim removed 0 bases at V and 1 base at J, leaving 11 bases unmatched. CDR1 is LGHDT and CDR2 is YNNKEL in the germline V gene (reference sequence). There are 19 residues in the CDR3. The CDR3 sequence: CASSQDYGGGSSSYNEQFF. CDR3 nucleotide sequence: TGTGCCAGCAGCCAAGATTATGGCGGGGGGTCTTCGTCCTACAATGAGCAGTTCTTC.

The chain uses TRBV28 and TRBJ2-1; 9 bases agree with TRBD1. This CDR3 spans 15 amino acids. V lost 5 bases and J lost 5; bases outside the gene matches: 7. Germline CDR1 is MDHEN and CDR2 is SYDVKM. Here the CDR3 reads CASSRTGTGNNEQFF. The CDR3 DNA sequence: TGTGCCAGCAGTCGTACCGGGACAGGGAACAATGAGCAGTTCTTC.

In its sample, this clone was seen a few times. The chain has TRBV5-1 and TRBJ1-3; D is uncertain. The CDR3 covers 14 residues. CDR1 and CDR2 from the germline V gene are SGHRS and YFSETQ. V was pared by 2 bases and J by 0 bases, with 6 bases between. This CDR3 reads CASSLSGSGNTIYF. CDR3 nucleotide sequence: TGCGCCAGCAGCTTATCAGGCTCTGGAAACACCATATATTTT.

V gene TRBV5-4 combines with J gene TRBJ1-2; D not resolved. The V end was cut by 0 bases, the J end by 2 bases, with 8 bases between. The germline CDR1 and CDR2 sequences are SGHNT and YYREEE (reference sequence). CDR3 length equals 14 residues. The CDR3 sequence: CASSLAVINYGYTF. The CDR3, as DNA: TGTGCCAGCAGCTTGGCTGTAATCAACTATGGCTACACCTTC.

The chain combines TRBV15 with TRBJ2-4; 8 bases agree with TRBD2. Germline V gene lookup returns CDR1 LNHNV and CDR2 YYDKDF (reference sequence). The V gene end was trimmed by 0 bases and the J gene end by 9 bases; junction bases not matched to a gene: 16. CDR3 length equals 18 residues. The CDR3 DNA follows: TGTGCCACCAGCAGAGATTTGGCTAGCGGGTCCCTCCCCGGCATTCAGTACTTC. This gives the protein CATSRDLASGSLPGIQYF.

J is TRBJ2-1 and V is TRBV27, with D perhaps TRBD2 (6 bases). CDR3 size: 13 residues. Germline CDR1 reads MNHEY; CDR2 reads SMNVEV (reference sequence). V lost 3 bases to trimming and J lost 6 bases, with 9 bases between them. This chain's CDR3 is CASSLGLFNEQFF. Here the CDR3 DNA reads TGTGCCAGCAGTTTGGGACTTTTCAATGAGCAGTTCTTC.

The J gene is TRBJ1-5, the V gene TRBV15; 8 nucleotides align to TRBD1. Germline loops: CDR1 LNHNV, CDR2 YYDKDF (reference sequence). After removal of 2 bases from V and 2 bases from J, the junction contained 5 bases not matched to a gene. This CDR3 region has 16 residues. DNA for the CDR3: TGTGCCACCAGCAGATTTGACAGGGGCGGCAATCAGCCCCAGCATTTT. It specifies CATSRFDRGGNQPQHF. Filled out from reference TRBV15 and TRBJ1-5, the complete variable domain reads DAMVIQNPRYQVTQFGKPVTLSCSQTLNHNVMYWYQQKSSQAPKLLFHYYDKDFNNEADTPDNFQSRRPNTSFCFLDIRSPGLGDTAMYLCATSRFDRGGNQPQHFGDGTRLSIL.

The chain uses TRBV3-1 (or the pseudogene TRBV3-2) and TRBJ2-3; D is uncertain. Germline values: CDR1 LGHDT, CDR2 YNNKEL (reference sequence). The CDR3 runs 12 residues. Trimming took off 3 bases at V and 6 bases at J, with 7 bases between the two ends. CDR3: CASSHSWDTQYF. Written as DNA, the CDR3 is TGTGCCAGCAGCCATAGCTGGGATACGCAGTATTTT.

The V gene is TRBV28, the J gene TRBJ2-4; 8 nucleotides match TRBD1. Looked up from germline, CDR1 is MDHEN and CDR2 is SYDVKM. The CDR3 consists of 16 residues. The trim removed 5 bases at V and 8 bases at J, leaving 14 bases unmatched. CDR3 nucleotides: TGTGCCAGCAGTCTCACCGTGGCAGGGGGCGCGCACATTCAGTACTTC. Translated: CASSLTVAGGAHIQYF. The variable domain in full, completed from reference TRBV28 and TRBJ2-4, reads DVKVTQSSRYLVKRTGEKVFLECVQDMDHENMFWYRQDPGLGLRLIYFSYDVKMKEKGDIPEGYSVSREKKERFSLILESASTNQTSMYLCASSLTVAGGAHIQYFGAGTRLSVL.

This clone was seen more than once but under ten times. The chain is built from TRBV10-1 and TRBJ1-2, with D maybe TRBD1 (6 bases). Per the germline V gene, CDR1 is WNHNN and CDR2 is SYGVQD (reference sequence). The CDR3 runs to 15 residues. Trimming pared 8 bases from V and 4 bases from J, leaving 20 bases between. CDR3 nucleotide sequence: TGCGCCAGCCATCCCCGCGGTGGCAGGGGCTATGGCTACACCTTC. This sequence encodes CASHPRGGRGYGYTF.

This chain uses TRBV28 with TRBJ1-2, with D possibly being TRBD1 (5 bases). The CDR3 has 13 residues. Germline V gives CDR1 MDHEN, CDR2 SYDVKM. Deletions cut 7 bases from V and 8 bases from J, with 17 bases between. In DNA form, the CDR3 reads TGTGCCAGCACGGCAGGGAGGATCAAAGGCTACACCTTC. Its protein is CASTAGRIKGYTF.

The J gene is TRBJ1-1, the V gene TRBV27; D unresolved. The CDR3 sequence is 14 residues long. Germline loops: CDR1 MNHEY, CDR2 SMNVEV (reference sequence). This CDR3 reads CATRGLALDTEAFF. CDR3 nucleotides: TGTGCTACTCGAGGGTTGGCCCTGGACACTGAAGCTTTCTTT.

The rearrangement links TRBV2 to TRBJ2-7, with D maybe TRBD1 (5 bases). The CDR3 loop spans 14 amino acids. Trimming pared 4 bases from V and 4 bases from J, leaving 14 bases between. The germline V gene has CDR1 SNHLY and CDR2 FYNNEI. CDR3 nucleotides: TGTGCCAGCAGTGGGCCCAGACAGCAATACGAGCAGTACTTC. Translation: CASSGPRQQYEQYF.

The J gene is TRBJ1-1, the V gene TRBV3-1 (or the pseudogene TRBV3-2); D perhaps matches TRBD1 (5 bases). Germline V lookup: CDR1 LGHDT, CDR2 YNNKEL (reference sequence). The CDR3 contains 12 residues. The ends were cut back, 6 bases at V and 6 bases at J, with 11 bases in the middle. The CDR3 DNA is TGTGCCAGCAGTCATGGGGCATCTGAAGCTTTCTTT. Protein: CASSHGASEAFF.

As DNA, the CDR3 is TGTGCCAGCAGCCAAGATTTCCAGGCGCTTGGCTATGGCTACACCTTC. It is translated as CASSQDFQALGYGYTF. The chain combines TRBV4-2 with TRBJ1-2; the D is unclear. Trimming stripped 0 bases from V and 4 bases from J, with 15 bases between. Germline V gene data show CDR1 as LGHNA and CDR2 as YNFKEQ. This CDR3 is built from 16 residues.

J is TRBJ1-1 and V is TRBV25-1, with TRBD1 matching 7 bases. The V and J ends lost 4 bases and 5 bases, in that order; junction bases with no gene match: 4. CDR1 is MGHDK and CDR2 is SYGVNS in the germline V gene. The CDR3 consists of 13 residues. CDR3 nucleotides: TGTGCCAGCAGTGGACAGGGCGGAACTGAAGCTTTCTTT. The encoded protein is CASSGQGGTEAFF.